The next 28 T cell receptor beta chains were all read from a single sample in a study of T-cell reconstitution after alpha-beta-depleted transplantation in children. Researchers prepared the TCRbeta library using unique molecular identifiers, the study reports. TCRdb called the PCR reads again in MiXCR, with one record for every CDR3 protein. The sample includes almost 500,000 distinct CDR3 sequences, over 9.5% seen only once; the top ten take just over 2%. This specimen was PBMCs, taken before TCRalphabeta/CD19-depleted stem cell transplant. All receptors come from a child between 2 and 9 years old with inherited bone marrow failure, due to receive a stem cell transplant.

Many counts were recorded for this clonotype. The chain employs TRBV19 and TRBJ1-1, with a tentative D call TRBD1 (5 bases). Germline loops: CDR1 LNHDA, CDR2 SQIVND (reference sequence). Trimming took 5 bases from V and 1 from J, leaving 23 bases between them. CDR3 length: 18 residues. The CDR3 is CASSDPETYQTENTEAFF. The CDR3 DNA reads TGTGCCAGTAGTGATCCGGAGACGTACCAGACAGAGAACACTGAAGCTTTCTTT.

This clonotype was recorded many times. This chain links TRBV6-1 with TRBJ2-7; TRBD2 aligns across 8 bases. With V trimmed by 5 bases and J by 0 bases, 15 bases remained unmatched. This CDR3 is 18 amino acids long. Per the germline V gene, CDR1 is MNHNS and CDR2 is SASEGT. CDR3 coding DNA: TGTGCCAGCAGTCCTGGGACTATCGGGAGGGGGAGCTCCTACGAGCAGTACTTC. It translates to CASSPGTIGRGSSYEQYF.

This clonotype was picked up many times. V is TRBV27 and J is TRBJ2-1; D may be TRBD2 (5 bases). Trimming took 0 bases from V and 9 from J, leaving 21 bases between them. Germline values: CDR1 MNHEY, CDR2 SMNVEV (reference sequence). The length of the CDR3 is 17 residues. Here the CDR3 DNA reads TGTGCCAGCAGTTTATCGGTCGGGGAGCTAATATTGGGTGAGCAGTTCTTC. It yields the protein CASSLSVGELILGEQFF.

This clonotype was observed at least ten times. The rearrangement joins TRBV27 to TRBJ2-7; D is ambiguous. This CDR3 has 11 amino acids. Germline CDR1 and CDR2: MNHEY and SMNVEV (reference sequence). The ends were cut back, 6 bases at V and 7 bases at J, with 10 bases in the middle. CDR3 protein: CASRGWGEQYF. DNA of the CDR3: TGTGCCAGCAGGGGTTGGGGTGAGCAGTACTTC.

This clonotype was picked up many times. The chain joins TRBV25-1 to TRBJ2-1; 7 nucleotides line up with TRBD2. Germline loops: CDR1 MGHDK, CDR2 SYGVNS. V trimming: 3 bases; J trimming: 4 bases; junction bases outside the gene matches: 6. The CDR3 contains 15 residues. CDR3 DNA sequence: TGTGCCAGCAGTGAGCCGGGACTACCTTACAATGAGCAGTTCTTC. This translates into CASSEPGLPYNEQFF.

There are many counts of this clonotype. The rearrangement links TRBV12-3 or TRBV12-4 to TRBJ1-1; D gene uncertain. V lost 3 bases and J lost 1, with 6 bases in between. CDR3 length equals 13 residues. The CDR3 sequence: CASSFRGNTEAFF. DNA of the CDR3: TGTGCCAGCAGTTTTCGGGGGAACACTGAAGCTTTCTTT.

This clonotype came up many times. The chain is built from TRBV5-1 and TRBJ1-3; weak D call: TRBD1 (5 bases). This CDR3 contains 15 residues. The V gene's germline CDR1 is SGHRS and CDR2 YFSETQ. Trimming cost V 2 bases and J 2 bases, with 11 bases left between them. The CDR3 nucleotides are TGCGCCAGCAGCTTTGAGGGGTTGGCTGGAAACACCATATATTTT. Amino acids: CASSFEGLAGNTIYF. Filled out from reference TRBV5-1 and TRBJ1-3, the complete variable domain reads KAGVTQTPRYLIKTRGQQVTLSCSPISGHRSVSWYQQTPGQGLQFLFEYFSETQRNKGNFPGRFSGRQFSNSRSEMNVSTLELGDSALYLCASSFEGLAGNTIYFGEGSWLTVV.

This clonotype was recorded many times. V and J are TRBV15 and TRBJ2-4; the match to TRBD1 covers 9 bases. J lost 5 bases, V lost 5 bases, and 10 bases had no gene match. This CDR3 is built from 16 residues. Germline V gives CDR1 LNHNV, CDR2 YYDKDF (reference sequence). CDR3 region: CATSPDRGRFENIQYF. The CDR3, as DNA: TGTGCCACCAGCCCCGACAGGGGGAGATTTGAAAACATTCAGTACTTC.

The table lists this clonotype with many counts. The chain couples TRBV7-6 to TRBJ2-2, with TRBD2 identical over 13 bases. This CDR3 has 15 residues. The germline V gene has CDR1 SGHVS and CDR2 FNYEAQ. Trimming took 8 bases from V and 7 from J; bases not matched to a gene: 7. CDR3 sequence (DNA): TGTGCCAGCGGCGGACTAGCGGGAGAGTTCGGGGAGCTGTTTTTT. Translation: CASGGLAGEFGELFF.

This clonotype was seen ten or more times. The chain combines TRBV13 with TRBJ2-1, with D uncertain. Germline-derived CDR1 and CDR2 are PRHDT and FYEKMQ (reference sequence). The CDR3 extends over 12 amino acids. Trimming took 7 bases from V and 9 from J, leaving 13 bases between them. This CDR3 reads CASTYKYSEQFF. The CDR3 nucleotides read TGTGCCAGCACCTATAAATATTCTGAGCAGTTCTTC.

At least ten counts were recorded for this clonotype. The CDR3 DNA sequence: TGTGCCAGCAGCTCAATGCGGGGAGAGGGGGACAATGAGCAGTTCTTC. Its translation: CASSSMRGEGDNEQFF. V usage is TRBV7-9 and J usage is TRBJ2-1; D assignment may be TRBD1 or TRBD2 (6 bases each). The germline V and J ends were trimmed by 4 bases and 5 bases, with 18 bases remaining between them. The V gene's germline CDR1 is SEHNR and CDR2 FQNEAQ (reference sequence). The CDR3 is 16 amino acids.

This clonotype was observed many times. The gene calls are TRBV29-1 and TRBJ1-1; D gene ambiguous. Germline CDR1 SQVTM, CDR2 ANQGSEA. CDR3 size: 11 residues. The V gene lost 6 bases and the J gene lost 5 bases, with 10 bases spanning the gap. CDR3: CSVPIGTEAFF. The CDR3 region has the DNA TGCAGCGTGCCAATCGGAACTGAAGCTTTCTTT.

The rearrangement uses TRBV5-6 and TRBJ1-4; D is unclear. Germline values: CDR1 SGHDT, CDR2 YYEEEE. This CDR3 is built from 18 residues. V lost 4 bases and J 6 bases, leaving 25 bases between the germline ends. The CDR3 spells CASSRTPGRAMIYEKLFF. Here the CDR3 DNA reads TGTGCCAGCAGCCGGACCCCGGGGAGGGCGATGATATATGAAAAACTGTTTTTT.

The V and J genes are TRBV5-1 and TRBJ2-3; TRBD2 matches at 7 bases. J lost 1 base, V lost 0 bases, and 8 bases had no gene match. The CDR3 has 17 amino acids. Per germline, CDR1 SGHRS and CDR2 YFSETQ. CDR3 sequence reads: CASSLGRASGRTDTQYF. The CDR3 coding sequence is TGCGCCAGCAGCTTGGGTCGAGCTAGCGGACGCACAGATACGCAGTATTTT.

The genes are TRBV5-4 and TRBJ2-3, with 11 bases lining up with TRBD2. The CDR3 sequence is 17 residues long. The V segment lost 0 bases and the J segment 1 base; nucleotides outside the gene matches: 4. CDR1 SGHNT and CDR2 YYREEE come from the germline V gene (reference sequence). CDR3 loop: CASSLGLAGRGTDTQYF. The CDR3 DNA follows: TGTGCCAGCAGCTTGGGACTAGCGGGAAGGGGCACAGATACGCAGTATTTT.

This sequence joins TRBV30 and TRBJ2-1, with D perhaps TRBD2 (6 bases). The germline CDR1 and CDR2 sequences are GTSNPN and SVGIG (reference sequence). V gave up 0 bases and J gave up 8 bases, with 14 bases separating them. This CDR3 spans 14 amino acids. CDR3 protein: CAWSVRMRGDEQFF. As DNA, the CDR3 is TGTGCCTGGAGTGTTCGCATGCGGGGAGATGAGCAGTTCTTC.

This clonotype has a count of ten or more. V and J are TRBV20-1 and TRBJ1-2; D call uncertain. This CDR3 is 12 amino acids long. Germline lookup yields CDR1 DFQATT and CDR2 SNEGSKA (reference sequence). Deletions cut 3 bases from V and 2 bases from J, with 7 bases between. CDR3 amino acids: CSARSGNYGYTF. The CDR3 DNA sequence: TGCAGTGCTAGGTCCGGGAACTATGGCTACACCTTC.

This clonotype was recorded a few times. The gene calls are TRBV18 and TRBJ2-7, with 8 bases aligning to TRBD2. Germline loops: CDR1 KGHSH, CDR2 LQKENI. The CDR3 loop spans 15 amino acids. Trimming at V came to 3 bases and at J to 4 bases, leaving 8 bases not matched to a gene. The CDR3 here is CASSPDSGSRYEQYF. CDR3 DNA sequence: TGTGCCAGCTCACCCGACAGCGGGAGCAGGTACGAGCAGTACTTC.

This clonotype was found many times. The chain employs TRBV5-1 and TRBJ2-5, with a possible D match to TRBD1 (6 bases). The germline V gene encodes CDR1 SGHRS and CDR2 YFSETQ. The CDR3 totals 15 residues. V was cut by 0 bases and J by 2 bases, with 11 bases left in between. CDR3 in DNA: TGCGCCAGCAGCTTGGCTGGGACAAGTCAAGAGACCCAGTACTTC. It codes for CASSLAGTSQETQYF.

This clonotype showed up many times. The chain joins TRBV7-9 to TRBJ2-7, with D possibly matching TRBD1 (6 bases). The germline CDR1 and CDR2 sequences are SEHNR and FQNEAQ (reference sequence). The CDR3 loop spans 14 amino acids. The ends were cut back, 5 bases at V and 5 bases at J, with 16 bases in the middle. The DNA of the CDR3 is TGTGCCAGCAGCGACGACAGGACGGGCGACGAGCAGTACTTC. Encoded protein: CASSDDRTGDEQYF.

This clonotype was picked up many times. The V gene is TRBV11-2, the J gene TRBJ1-6; D not certain. This CDR3 spans 12 amino acids. V lost 5 bases and J 9 bases, leaving 8 bases between the germline ends. Germline V lookup: CDR1 SGHAT, CDR2 FQNNGV. The CDR3 DNA reads TGTGCCAGCAGCCGAGGGTTTTCACCCCTCCACTTT. Translation gives CASSRGFSPLHF.

This clonotype was counted at least ten times. The chain combines TRBV4-2 with TRBJ2-3; D possibly corresponds to TRBD2 (5 bases). The CDR3 loop spans 13 amino acids. CDR1 is LGHNA and CDR2 is YNFKEQ in the germline V gene. Trimming took 4 bases from V and 7 from J, leaving 12 bases between them. The CDR3 loop reads CASSPDYWNTQYF. CDR3 in DNA: TGTGCCAGCAGCCCCGACTATTGGAATACGCAGTATTTT.

This clonotype has at least ten counts. Given the absence of the conserved phenylalanine or tryptophan at the CDR3 end, a read error is likely. The chain links TRBV4-3 to TRBJ2-7, with D perhaps TRBD2 (5 bases). Germline V gives CDR1 LGHNA, CDR2 YSLEER. This CDR3 contains 15 residues. Trimming removed 0 bases from V and 6 bases from J, with 15 bases in between. The CDR3 DNA reads TGCGCCAGCAGCCAAGATCCCAGGCTAGCAGGCGAGCAGTACTCC. Encoded protein: CASSQDPRLAGEQYS.

This clonotype was picked up a small number of times. This rearrangement joins TRBV27 to TRBJ1-2; 8 positions match TRBD1. Trimming removed 2 bases from V and 6 bases from J; junction bases left unmatched: 5. The CDR3 runs to 14 residues. Germline V gene data show CDR1 as MNHEY and CDR2 as SMNVEV (reference sequence). CDR3 DNA sequence: TGTGCCAGCAGTTTACAGGGGGCAATCGATGGCTACACCTTC. Translated: CASSLQGAIDGYTF.

In its sample, this clonotype was seen many times. This chain uses TRBV7-9 with TRBJ2-7; D is perhaps TRBD1 (6 bases). V was trimmed by 3 bases and J by 4 bases, leaving 10 bases between them. The CDR3 length is 13 residues. CDR1 SEHNR and CDR2 FQNEAQ come from the germline V gene (reference sequence). The CDR3 region is CASSFDRRYEQYF. CDR3 nucleotide sequence: TGTGCCAGCAGCTTCGACAGGAGGTACGAGCAGTACTTC.

This clonotype was picked up a small number of times. The rearrangement joins TRBV20-1 to TRBJ1-4; no firm D call. Looked up from germline, CDR1 is DFQATT and CDR2 is SNEGSKA (reference sequence). V was shortened by 4 bases and J by 7 bases, with 7 bases between the two germline ends. CDR3 size: 11 residues. CDR3 coding DNA: TGCAGTGCTATTTTGGGTGAAAAACTGTTTTTT. As protein: CSAILGEKLFF.

V and J are TRBV25-1 and TRBJ2-1; 7 bases align to TRBD2. This CDR3 is built from 16 residues. Germline trimming cut 8 bases from V and 4 bases from J; bases unmatched to any gene: 14. The germline V gene has CDR1 MGHDK and CDR2 SYGVNS. As DNA, the CDR3 is TGTGCCAGCGGACCAGGAGGGCTAGCGGTATACAATGAGCAGTTCTTC. Translating gives CASGPGGLAVYNEQFF.

V and J are TRBV5-1 and TRBJ2-6; unclear D gene. Trimming removed 4 bases from V and 0 bases from J, with 8 bases in between. The CDR3 has 15 residues. Germline V CDR1 and CDR2: SGHRS, YFSETQ. CDR3 region: CASSPDPSGANVLTF. The CDR3 nucleotides are TGCGCCAGCAGCCCCGATCCCTCTGGGGCCAACGTCCTGACTTTC.